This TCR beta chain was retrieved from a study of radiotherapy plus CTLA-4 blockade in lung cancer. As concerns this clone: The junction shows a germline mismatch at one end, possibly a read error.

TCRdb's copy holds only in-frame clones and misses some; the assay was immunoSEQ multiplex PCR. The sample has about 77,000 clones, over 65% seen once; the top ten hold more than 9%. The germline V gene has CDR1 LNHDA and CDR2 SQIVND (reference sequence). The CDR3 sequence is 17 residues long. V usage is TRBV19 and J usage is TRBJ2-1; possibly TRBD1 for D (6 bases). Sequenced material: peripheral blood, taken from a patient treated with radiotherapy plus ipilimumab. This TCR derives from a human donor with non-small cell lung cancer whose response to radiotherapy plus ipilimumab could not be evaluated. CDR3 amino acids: CASSIAQGPLRNKEQFF. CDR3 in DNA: TGTGCCAGTAGTATAGCTCAGGGGCCGCTCCGGAACAAGGAGCAGTTCTTC.